Included here is one TCR beta chain sequence, with context. Its cognate antigen is unknown. The sample originates from a study of shared clonotypes between healthy human individuals. Study findings and constraints: Rarefaction showed that sequencing of sorted subsets was incomplete (despite large depth). Researchers sampled only blood; tissue repertoires likely differ.

It was into CD45RA+ naive and CD45RA-negative memory subsets that the CD4+ cells were split. Germline V gene lookup returns CDR1 MNHEY and CDR2 SMNVEV (reference sequence). This CDR3 region has 18 residues. V lost 2 bases to trimming and J lost 0 bases; unmatched junction nucleotides: 10. Original processing methods: ImmunoSEQ gave junction-only sequences without quality scores, so filtering differed. The table came from immunoSEQ multiplex PCR; TCRdb's copy has only in-frame clones and leaves some out. V, J and clone size derive from that table, while D and trimming were established from the DNA sequence. The table records about 2.4 million clones, approximately 93% of them present only once.

The material sequenced was naive CD4+ T cells from PBMCs. The subset was: CD45RA+ positively selected. The sequence was obtained from a man between 18 and 35 years old in good health. Some clones in this sample may be carry-over from other donors' samples. The rearrangement uses TRBV27 and TRBJ2-3; 8 bases align to TRBD2. CDR3 DNA sequence: TGTGCCAGCAGTTTACTCCCTTTGGTAGCGGGGAGCACAGATACGCAGTATTTT. Translation gives CASSLLPLVAGSTDTQYF.